This T cell receptor (beta chain) was profiled in a study of blood T cell repertoires in COVID-19. Generated by immunoSEQ multiplex PCR, the TCRdb table keeps only in-frame clones and is missing some. Altogether around 18,000 clones are present, 89% being singletons, with the ten largest covering approximately 13%. The CDR3 is made up of 17 amino acids. The V end was cut by 6 bases, the J end by 4 bases, with 24 bases between. The source is a man aged 55 to 69 with active COVID-19. The rearrangement joins TRBV23-1 to TRBJ1-1; D possibly corresponds to TRBD1 (6 bases). TRBV23-1 is annotated as an ORF whose role is uncertain. The sample comprised peripheral blood. DNA of the CDR3: TGCGCCAGCAGCCCGAAAGGAAGGACTCCCAGGGGCACTGAAGCTTTCTTT. This gives the protein CASSPKGRTPRGTEAFF.